The entry below gives a single T cell receptor (beta chain) sequence along with its context. The repertoire was sequenced with immunoSEQ multiplex PCR; TCRdb's copy has only in-frame clones and lacks some. The sample includes about 280,000 clones, around 89% seen only once; the top ten take approximately 2%. Deletions cut 4 bases from V and 0 bases from J, with 7 bases between. In germline, CDR1 is MNHEY, CDR2 SVGAGI. CDR3 length: 15 amino acids. These data come from a study of blood T cell repertoires in COVID-19. J is TRBJ2-6 and V is TRBV6-5, with D hard to call. The clonotype was recovered from a woman aged 60-70 years in a cohort exposed to, infected with or recovered from COVID-19 (not recorded which). Sequenced material: PBMCs or T cells enriched from blood (not recorded which). CDR3 sequence reads: CASSSRSSGANVLTF. CDR3 nucleotide sequence: TGTGCCAGCAGTTCTCGGAGCTCTGGGGCCAACGTCCTGACTTTC.